This T cell receptor beta chain was identified in a study of cytomegalovirus exposure and HLA in healthy donors. Study outcomes and limitations: Roughly uniform depth of sequencing across donors was assumed in presence/absence analyses. TCR beta sequences numbering around 15,000 were associated with HLA alleles at 0.05 false discovery rate in a later analysis.

Turning to this clone: The antigen is not known.

This CDR3 comprises 15 residues. Germline assignment: CDR1 SNHLY and CDR2 FYNNEI. V lost 0 bases and J lost 7, with 15 bases in between. PCR was performed using 60 Vbeta and 13 Jbeta primers. Clones were read by immunoSEQ multiplex PCR, and TCRdb kept only the in-frame ones, dropping some. The sample has fewer than 250,000 clones, around 87% seen once. The sample comprised PBMCs. The TCR was taken from a woman between 18 and 30 years old in good health and CMV-seronegative. The chain recombines TRBV2 with TRBJ2-5, with D perhaps matching TRBD2 (6 bases). The CDR3 loop is CASSEAAGTPGTQYF. The CDR3 nucleotides are TGTGCCAGCAGTGAAGCGGCCGGGACTCCCGGGACCCAGTACTTC.